The sequence of this T cell receptor (beta chain) was determined in a study of PD-L1 blockade in urothelial cancer. The protocol was immunoSEQ multiplex PCR, while the TCRdb copy is restricted to in-frame clones and leaves out a portion. The repertoire includes approximately 71,000 clones, 85% to 90% of them detected once, and around 3.4% sits in the top ten. From germline, CDR1 is MGHRA and CDR2 YSYEKL. The V end lost 6 bases, the J end lost 0 bases, and 14 bases lay between the germline ends. The CDR3 covers 15 residues. This TCR was recovered from a man aged 60 to 69 with urothelial cancer. The material sequenced was PBMCs, taken around atezolizumab (anti-PD-L1) treatment. V and J are TRBV4-1 and TRBJ1-2; D perhaps matches TRBD1 (5 bases). CDR3 in DNA: TGCGCCAGCAGTGGTGGGGCAGTAACTAACTATGGCTACACCTTC. It specifies CASSGGAVTNYGYTF.